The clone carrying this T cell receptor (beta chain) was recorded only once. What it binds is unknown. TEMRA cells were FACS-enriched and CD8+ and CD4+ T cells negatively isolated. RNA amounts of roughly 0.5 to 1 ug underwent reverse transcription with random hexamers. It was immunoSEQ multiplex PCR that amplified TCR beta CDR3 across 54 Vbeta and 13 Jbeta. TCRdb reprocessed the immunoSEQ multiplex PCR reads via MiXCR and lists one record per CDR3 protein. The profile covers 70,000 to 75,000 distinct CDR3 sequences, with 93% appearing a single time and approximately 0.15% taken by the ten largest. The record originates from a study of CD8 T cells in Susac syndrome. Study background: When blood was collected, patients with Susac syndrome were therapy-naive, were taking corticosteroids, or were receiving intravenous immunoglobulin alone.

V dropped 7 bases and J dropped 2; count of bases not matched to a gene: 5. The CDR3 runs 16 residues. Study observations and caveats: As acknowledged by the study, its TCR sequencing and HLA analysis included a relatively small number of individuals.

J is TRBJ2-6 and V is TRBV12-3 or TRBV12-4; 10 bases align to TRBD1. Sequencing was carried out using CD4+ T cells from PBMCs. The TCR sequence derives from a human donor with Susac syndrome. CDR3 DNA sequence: TGTGCCAGCACTAAGACAGGGGGCGCTGGGGCCAACGTCCTGACTTTC. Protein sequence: CASTKTGGAGANVLTF.